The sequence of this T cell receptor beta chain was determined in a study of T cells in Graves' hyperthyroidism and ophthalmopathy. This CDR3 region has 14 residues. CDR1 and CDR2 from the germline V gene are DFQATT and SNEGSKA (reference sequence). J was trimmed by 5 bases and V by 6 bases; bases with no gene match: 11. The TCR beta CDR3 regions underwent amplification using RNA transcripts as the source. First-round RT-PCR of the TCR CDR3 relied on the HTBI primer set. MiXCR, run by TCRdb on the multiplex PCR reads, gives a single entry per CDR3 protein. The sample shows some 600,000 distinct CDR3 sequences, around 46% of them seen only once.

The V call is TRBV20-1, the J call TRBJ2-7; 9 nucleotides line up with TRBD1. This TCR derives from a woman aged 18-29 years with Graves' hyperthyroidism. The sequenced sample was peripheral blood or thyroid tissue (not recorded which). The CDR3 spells CSARQQGASHEQYF. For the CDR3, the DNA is TGCAGTGCGCGACAACAGGGGGCGTCCCACGAGCAGTACTTC.